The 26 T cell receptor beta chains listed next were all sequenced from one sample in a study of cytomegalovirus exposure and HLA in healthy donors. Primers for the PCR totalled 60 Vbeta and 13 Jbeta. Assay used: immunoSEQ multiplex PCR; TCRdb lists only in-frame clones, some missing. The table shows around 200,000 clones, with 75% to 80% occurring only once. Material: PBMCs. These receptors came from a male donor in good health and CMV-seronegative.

The CDR3 protein is CASRAGQGFGYTF. CDR3 coding DNA: TGTGCCAGCAGAGCCGGACAGGGGTTCGGCTACACCTTC. The chain is built from TRBV27 and TRBJ1-2; 9 bases are shared with TRBD1. With V trimmed by 6 bases and J by 8 bases, 7 bases remained unmatched. The CDR3 totals 13 residues. Germline CDR1 and CDR2: MNHEY and SMNVEV (reference sequence).

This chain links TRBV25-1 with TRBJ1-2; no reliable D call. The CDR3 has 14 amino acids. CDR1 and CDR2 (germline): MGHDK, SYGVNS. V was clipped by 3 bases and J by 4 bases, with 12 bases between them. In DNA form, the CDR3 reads TGTGCCAGCAGTGACCATTGGAGTACCTATGGCTACACCTTC. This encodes CASSDHWSTYGYTF.

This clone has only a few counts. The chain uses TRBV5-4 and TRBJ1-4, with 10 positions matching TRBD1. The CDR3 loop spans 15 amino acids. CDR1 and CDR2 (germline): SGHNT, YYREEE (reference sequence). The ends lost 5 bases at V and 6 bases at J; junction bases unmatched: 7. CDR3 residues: CASSSRQGADEKLFF. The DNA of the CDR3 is TGTGCCAGCAGTAGTCGACAGGGGGCAGATGAAAAACTGTTTTTT.

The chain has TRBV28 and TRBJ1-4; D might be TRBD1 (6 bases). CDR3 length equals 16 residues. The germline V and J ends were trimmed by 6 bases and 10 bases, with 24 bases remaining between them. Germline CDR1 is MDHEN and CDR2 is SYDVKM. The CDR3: CASSLGDTTGHGKLFF. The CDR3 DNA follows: TGTGCCAGCAGCCTAGGGGACACAACGGGGCATGGAAAACTGTTTTTT.

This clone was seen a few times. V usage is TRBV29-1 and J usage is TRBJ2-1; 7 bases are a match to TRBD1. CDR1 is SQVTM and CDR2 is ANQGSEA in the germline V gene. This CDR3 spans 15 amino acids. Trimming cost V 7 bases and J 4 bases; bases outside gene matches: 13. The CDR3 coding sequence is TGCAGCGGGGGTACAGGGGCCATTTTTTACAATGAGCAGTTCTTC. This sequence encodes CSGGTGAIFYNEQFF.

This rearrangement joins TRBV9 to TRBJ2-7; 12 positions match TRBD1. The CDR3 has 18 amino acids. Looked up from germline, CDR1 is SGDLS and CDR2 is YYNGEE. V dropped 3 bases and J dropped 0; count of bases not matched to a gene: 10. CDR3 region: CASSGGTGGYGSSYEQYF. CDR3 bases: TGTGCCAGCAGCGGGGGGACAGGGGGCTACGGGAGCTCCTACGAGCAGTACTTC.

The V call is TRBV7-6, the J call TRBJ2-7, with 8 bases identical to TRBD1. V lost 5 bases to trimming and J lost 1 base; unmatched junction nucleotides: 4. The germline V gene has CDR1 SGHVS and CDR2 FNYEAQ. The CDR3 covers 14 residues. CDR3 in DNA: TGTGCCAGCAGCCCCGGGACAGGTTCCTACGAGCAGTACTTC. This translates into CASSPGTGSYEQYF.

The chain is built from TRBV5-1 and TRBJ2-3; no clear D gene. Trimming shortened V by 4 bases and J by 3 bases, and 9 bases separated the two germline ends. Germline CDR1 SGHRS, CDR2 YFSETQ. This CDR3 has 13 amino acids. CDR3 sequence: CASSPSRTDTQYF. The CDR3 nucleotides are TGCGCCAGCAGCCCGTCCCGGACAGATACGCAGTATTTT.

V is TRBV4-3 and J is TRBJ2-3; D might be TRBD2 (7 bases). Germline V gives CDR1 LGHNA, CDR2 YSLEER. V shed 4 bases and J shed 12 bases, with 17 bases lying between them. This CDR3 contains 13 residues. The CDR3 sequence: CASSPRGGGIQYF. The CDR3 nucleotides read TGCGCCAGCAGCCCTAGAGGGGGGGGGATTCAGTATTTT.

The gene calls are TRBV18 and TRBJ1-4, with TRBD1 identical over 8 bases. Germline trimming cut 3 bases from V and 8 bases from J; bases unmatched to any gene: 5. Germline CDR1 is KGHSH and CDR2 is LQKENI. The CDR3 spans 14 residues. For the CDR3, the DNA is TGTGCCAGCTCACCGCCCGGACAGGGAGAAAAACTGTTTTTT. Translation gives CASSPPGQGEKLFF.

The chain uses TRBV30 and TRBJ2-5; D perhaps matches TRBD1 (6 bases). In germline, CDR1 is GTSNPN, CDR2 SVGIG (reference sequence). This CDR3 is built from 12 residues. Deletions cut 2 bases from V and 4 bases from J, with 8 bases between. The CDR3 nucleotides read TGTGCCTGGAGTTTAGGGGGAGAGACCCAGTACTTC. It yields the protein CAWSLGGETQYF.

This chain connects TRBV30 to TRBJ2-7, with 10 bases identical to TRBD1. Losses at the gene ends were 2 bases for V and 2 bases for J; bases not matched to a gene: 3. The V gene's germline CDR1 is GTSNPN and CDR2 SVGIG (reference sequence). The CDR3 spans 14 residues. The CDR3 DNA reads TGTGCCTGGAGTTACGACAGGGGGCCCTACGAGCAGTACTTC. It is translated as CAWSYDRGPYEQYF.

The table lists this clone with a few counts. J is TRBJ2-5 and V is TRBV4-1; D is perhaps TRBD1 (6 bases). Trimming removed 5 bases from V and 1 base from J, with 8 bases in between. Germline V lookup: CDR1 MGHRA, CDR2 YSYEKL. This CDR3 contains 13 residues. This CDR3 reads CASSLGGQETQYF. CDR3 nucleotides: TGCGCCAGCAGCTTAGGGGGCCAAGAGACCCAGTACTTC.

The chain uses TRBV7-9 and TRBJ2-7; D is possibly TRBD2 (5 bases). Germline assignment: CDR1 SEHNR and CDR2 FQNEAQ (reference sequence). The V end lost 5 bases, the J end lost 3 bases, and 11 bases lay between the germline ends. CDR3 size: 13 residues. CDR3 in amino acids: CASSNGINYEQYF. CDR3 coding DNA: TGTGCCAGCAGCAACGGGATAAACTACGAGCAGTACTTC.

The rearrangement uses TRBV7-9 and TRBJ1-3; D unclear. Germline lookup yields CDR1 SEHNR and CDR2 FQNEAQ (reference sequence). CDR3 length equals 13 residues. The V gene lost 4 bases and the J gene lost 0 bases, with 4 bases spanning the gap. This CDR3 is CASSSSSGNTIYF. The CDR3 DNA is TGTGCCAGCAGCTCCAGCTCTGGAAACACCATATATTTT.

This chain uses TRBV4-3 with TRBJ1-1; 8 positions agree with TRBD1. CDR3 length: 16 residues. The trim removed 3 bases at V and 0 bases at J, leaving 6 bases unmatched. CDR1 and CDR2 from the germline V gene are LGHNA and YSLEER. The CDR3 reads CASSQSGQGVNTEAFF. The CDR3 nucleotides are TGCGCCAGCAGCCAGTCAGGACAGGGAGTGAACACTGAAGCTTTCTTT.

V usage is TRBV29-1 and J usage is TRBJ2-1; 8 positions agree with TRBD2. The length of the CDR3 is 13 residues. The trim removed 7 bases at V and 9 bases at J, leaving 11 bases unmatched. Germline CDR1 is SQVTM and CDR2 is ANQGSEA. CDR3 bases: TGCAGCGCCGATGGGGTGGCGGGAGGTGAGCAGTTCTTC. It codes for CSADGVAGGEQFF.

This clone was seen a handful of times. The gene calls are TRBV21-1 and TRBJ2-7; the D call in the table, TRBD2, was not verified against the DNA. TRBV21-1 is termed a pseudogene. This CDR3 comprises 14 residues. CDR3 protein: CASSKGRVNYEQYF. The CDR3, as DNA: TGTGCCAGCAGCAAAGGGCGGGTCAACTACGAGCAGTACTTC.

The CDR3 region has the DNA TGTGCCTCCTATCCCCCCCCCGGGACAGGGGCGAGTAACTATGGCTACACCTTC. Translated, it gives CASYPPPGTGASNYGYTF. The genes are TRBV28 and TRBJ1-2, with TRBD1 matching over 10 bases. CDR1 is MDHEN and CDR2 is SYDVKM in the germline V gene. CDR3 length equals 18 residues. The V gene end was trimmed by 11 bases and the J gene end by 1 base; junction bases not matched to a gene: 19.

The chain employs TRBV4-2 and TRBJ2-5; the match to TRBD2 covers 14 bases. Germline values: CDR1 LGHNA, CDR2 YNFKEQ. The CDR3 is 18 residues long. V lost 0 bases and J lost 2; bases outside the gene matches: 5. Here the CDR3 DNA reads TGTGCCAGCAGCCAAGACGTCCGGACTAGCGGGGGGCAAGAGACCCAGTACTTC. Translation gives CASSQDVRTSGGQETQYF.

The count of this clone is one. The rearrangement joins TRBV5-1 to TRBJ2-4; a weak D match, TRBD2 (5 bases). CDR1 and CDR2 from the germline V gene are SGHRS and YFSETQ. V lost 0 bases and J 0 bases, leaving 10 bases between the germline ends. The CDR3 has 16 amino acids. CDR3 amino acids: CASSLGGREAKNIQYF. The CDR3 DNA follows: TGCGCCAGCAGCTTGGGGGGTCGGGAAGCCAAAAACATTCAGTACTTC.

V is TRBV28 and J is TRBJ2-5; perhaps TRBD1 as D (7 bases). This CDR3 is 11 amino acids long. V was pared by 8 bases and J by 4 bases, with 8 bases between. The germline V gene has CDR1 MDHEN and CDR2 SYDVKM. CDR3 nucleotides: TGTGCCAGCCAGGGGGGAGAGACCCAGTACTTC. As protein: CASQGGETQYF.

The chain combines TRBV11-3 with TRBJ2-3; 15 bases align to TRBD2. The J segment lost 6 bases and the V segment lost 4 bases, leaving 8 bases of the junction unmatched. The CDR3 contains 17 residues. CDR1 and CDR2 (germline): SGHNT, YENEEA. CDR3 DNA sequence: TGTGCCAGCAGCTCCCGGACTAGCGGGGGGGCCGGGGATACGCAGTATTTT. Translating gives CASSSRTSGGAGDTQYF.

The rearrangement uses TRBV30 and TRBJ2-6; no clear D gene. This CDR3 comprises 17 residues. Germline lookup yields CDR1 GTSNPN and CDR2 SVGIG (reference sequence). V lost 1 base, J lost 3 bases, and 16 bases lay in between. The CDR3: CAWSASRGLYGANVLTF. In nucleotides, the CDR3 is TGTGCCTGGAGTGCCTCGCGAGGCCTGTATGGGGCCAACGTCCTGACTTTC.

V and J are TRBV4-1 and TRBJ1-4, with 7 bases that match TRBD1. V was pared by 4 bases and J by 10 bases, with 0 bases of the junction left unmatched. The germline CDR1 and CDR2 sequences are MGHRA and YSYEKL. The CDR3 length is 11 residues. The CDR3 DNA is TGCGCCAGCAGCCGGGACAGAAAACTGTTTTTT. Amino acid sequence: CASSRDRKLFF.

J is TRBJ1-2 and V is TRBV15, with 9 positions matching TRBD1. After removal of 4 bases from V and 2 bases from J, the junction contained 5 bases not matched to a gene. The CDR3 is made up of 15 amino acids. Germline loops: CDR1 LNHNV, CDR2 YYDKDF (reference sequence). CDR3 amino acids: CATSTPGQGNYGYTF. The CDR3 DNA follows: TGTGCCACCAGCACCCCGGGACAGGGCAACTATGGCTACACCTTC. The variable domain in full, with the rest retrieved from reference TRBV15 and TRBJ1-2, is DAMVIQNPRYQVTQFGKPVTLSCSQTLNHNVMYWYQQKSSQAPKLLFHYYDKDFNNEADTPDNFQSRRPNTSFCFLDIRSPGLGDTAMYLCATSTPGQGNYGYTFGSGTRLTVV.